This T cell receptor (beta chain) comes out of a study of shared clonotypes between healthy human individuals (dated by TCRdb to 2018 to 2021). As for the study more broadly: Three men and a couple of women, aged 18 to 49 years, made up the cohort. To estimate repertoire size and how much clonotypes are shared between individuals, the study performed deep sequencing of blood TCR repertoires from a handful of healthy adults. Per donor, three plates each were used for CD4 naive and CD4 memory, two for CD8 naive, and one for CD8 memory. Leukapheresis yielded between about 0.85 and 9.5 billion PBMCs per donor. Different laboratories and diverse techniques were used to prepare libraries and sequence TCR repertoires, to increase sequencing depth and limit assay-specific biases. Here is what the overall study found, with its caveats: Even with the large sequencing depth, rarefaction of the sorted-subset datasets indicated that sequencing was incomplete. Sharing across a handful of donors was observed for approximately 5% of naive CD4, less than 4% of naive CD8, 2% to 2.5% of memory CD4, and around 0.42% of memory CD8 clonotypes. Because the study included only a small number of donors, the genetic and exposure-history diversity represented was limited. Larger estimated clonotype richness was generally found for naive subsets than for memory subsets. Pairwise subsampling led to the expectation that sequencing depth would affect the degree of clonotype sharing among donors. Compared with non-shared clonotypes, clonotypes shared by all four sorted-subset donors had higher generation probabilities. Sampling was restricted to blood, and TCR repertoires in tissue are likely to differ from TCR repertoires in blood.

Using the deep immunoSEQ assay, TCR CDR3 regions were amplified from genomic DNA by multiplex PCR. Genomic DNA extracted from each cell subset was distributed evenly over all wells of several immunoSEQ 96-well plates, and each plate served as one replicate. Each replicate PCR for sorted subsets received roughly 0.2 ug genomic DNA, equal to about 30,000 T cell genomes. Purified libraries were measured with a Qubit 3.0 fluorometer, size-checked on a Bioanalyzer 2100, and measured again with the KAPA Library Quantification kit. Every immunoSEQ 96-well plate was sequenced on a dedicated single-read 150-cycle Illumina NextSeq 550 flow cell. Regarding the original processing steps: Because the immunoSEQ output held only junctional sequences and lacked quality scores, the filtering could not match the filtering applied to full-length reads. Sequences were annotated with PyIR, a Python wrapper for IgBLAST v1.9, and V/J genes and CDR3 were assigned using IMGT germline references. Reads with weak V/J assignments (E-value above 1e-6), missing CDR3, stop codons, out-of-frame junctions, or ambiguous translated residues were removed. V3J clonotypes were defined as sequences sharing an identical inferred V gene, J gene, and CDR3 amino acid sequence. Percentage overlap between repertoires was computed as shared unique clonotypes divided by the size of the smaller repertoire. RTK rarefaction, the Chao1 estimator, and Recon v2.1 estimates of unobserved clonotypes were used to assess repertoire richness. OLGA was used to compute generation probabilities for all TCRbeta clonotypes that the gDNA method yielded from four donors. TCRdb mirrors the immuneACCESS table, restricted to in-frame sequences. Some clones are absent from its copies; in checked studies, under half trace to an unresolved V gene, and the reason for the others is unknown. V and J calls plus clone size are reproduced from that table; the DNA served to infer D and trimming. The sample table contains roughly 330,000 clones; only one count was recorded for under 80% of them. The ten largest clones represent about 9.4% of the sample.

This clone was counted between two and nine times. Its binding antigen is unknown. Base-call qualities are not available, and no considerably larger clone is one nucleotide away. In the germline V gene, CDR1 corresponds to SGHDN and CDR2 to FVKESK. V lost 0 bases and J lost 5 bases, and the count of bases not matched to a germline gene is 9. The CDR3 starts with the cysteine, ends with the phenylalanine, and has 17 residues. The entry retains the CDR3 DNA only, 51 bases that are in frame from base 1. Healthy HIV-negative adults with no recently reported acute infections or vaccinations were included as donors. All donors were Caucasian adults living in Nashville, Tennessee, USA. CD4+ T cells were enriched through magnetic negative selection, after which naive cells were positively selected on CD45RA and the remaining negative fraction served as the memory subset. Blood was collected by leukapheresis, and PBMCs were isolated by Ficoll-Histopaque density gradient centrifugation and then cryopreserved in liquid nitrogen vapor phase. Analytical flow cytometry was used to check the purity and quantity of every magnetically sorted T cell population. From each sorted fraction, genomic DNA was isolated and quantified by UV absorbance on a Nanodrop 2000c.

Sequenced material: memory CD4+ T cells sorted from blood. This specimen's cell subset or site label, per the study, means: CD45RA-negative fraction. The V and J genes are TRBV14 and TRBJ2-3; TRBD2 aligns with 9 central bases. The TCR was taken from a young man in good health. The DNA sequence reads TGTGCCAGCAGCCAAGAACACTTTCTAGCGGGAAGAGATACGCAGTATTTT. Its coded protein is CASSQEHFLAGRDTQYF. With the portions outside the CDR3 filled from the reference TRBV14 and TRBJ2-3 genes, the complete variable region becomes EAGVTQFPSHSVIEKGQTVTLRCDPISGHDNLYWYRRVMGKEIKFLLHFVKESKQDESGMPNNRFLAERTGGTYSTLKVQPAELEDSGVYFCASSQEHFLAGRDTQYFGPGTRLTVL.